This is a list of T cell receptor beta chains from one sample in a study of T cell responses to AZD1222 COVID-19 vaccine. Measured with immunoSEQ multiplex PCR; TCRdb has only the in-frame clones, and not every one. Of approximately 160,000 clones in the sample, 90% were seen once. The starting material was peripheral blood, obtained on day 0 of AZD1222 vaccination. Receptors originate from an adult in good health. Each CDR3 is given with its conserved first and last residue. D genes are given only for firm matches. Some rows mark clone size as missing; the rest say once, few, many or name a class of expanded clone.

J gene: TRBJ2-4; clone size: -; V gene: TRBV6-2/TRBV6-3; D gene: -; CDR3 DNA: TGTGCCAGCAGTTACTCGGGGAGGGGGAACATTCAGTACTTC; CDR3 protein: CASSYSGRGNIQYF
J gene: TRBJ2-7; clone size: -; V gene: TRBV30; D gene: TRBD2; CDR3 DNA: TGTGCCTGGAGTGTTACCAGCGGGGGGGCCTCCGAGCAGTACTTC; CDR3 protein: CAWSVTSGGASEQYF
J gene: TRBJ2-7; clone size: -; V gene: TRBV9; D gene: TRBD1; CDR3 DNA: TGTGCCAGCAGCCCACGCGACAGGGCCTACGAGCAGTACTTC; CDR3 protein: CASSPRDRAYEQYF
J gene: TRBJ1-2; clone size: once; V gene: TRBV7-3; D gene: TRBD1; CDR3 DNA: TGTGCCAGCAGCCTCGACGGGACAGATACTATGGGCTACACCTTC; CDR3 protein: CASSLDGTDTMGYTF
J gene: TRBJ1-2; clone size: -; V gene: TRBV28; D gene: -; CDR3 DNA: TGTGCCAGCAGTCGACCGGTTAACTATGGCTACACCTTC; CDR3 protein: CASSRPVNYGYTF
J gene: TRBJ1-4; clone size: -; V gene: TRBV5-1; D gene: -; CDR3 DNA: TGCGCCAGCAGCTCCTCGACACGATTAGGTGAAAAACTGTTTTTT; CDR3 protein: CASSSSTRLGEKLFF
J gene: TRBJ2-5; clone size: once; V gene: TRBV5-1; D gene: -; CDR3 DNA: TGCGCCAGCAGCTTGGGAGGGTTGGCGCTCTTGTGGCAAGAGACCCAGTACTTC; CDR3 protein: CASSLGGLALLWQETQYF
J gene: TRBJ1-1; clone size: -; V gene: TRBV4-2; D gene: -; CDR3 DNA: TGTGCCAGCAGCCAAGACGGCGGGGTCGGAAACACTGAAGCTTTCTTT; CDR3 protein: CASSQDGGVGNTEAFF
J gene: TRBJ1-3; clone size: -; V gene: TRBV7-2; D gene: -; CDR3 DNA: TGTGCCAGCAGCTCTTCTGAGGGAAACACCATATATTTT; CDR3 protein: CASSSSEGNTIYF
J gene: TRBJ2-7; clone size: once; V gene: TRBV6-5; D gene: -; CDR3 DNA: TGTGCCAGCCGGGGTAGCTCCTACGAGCAGTACTTC; CDR3 protein: CASRGSSYEQYF
J gene: TRBJ1-2; clone size: -; V gene: TRBV4-1; D gene: TRBD1; CDR3 DNA: TGCGCCAGCAGCCATGGACAGGTCGGAGGTGGCTACACCTTC; CDR3 protein: CASSHGQVGGGYTF
J gene: TRBJ2-5; clone size: -; V gene: TRBV10-2; D gene: TRBD2; CDR3 DNA: TGCGCCAGCAGTGAATTAGCGGGGGGGCCCGAGACCCAGTACTTC; CDR3 protein: CASSELAGGPETQYF
J gene: TRBJ1-6; clone size: once; V gene: TRBV28; D gene: TRBD1; CDR3 DNA: TGTGCCAGCAGAAAGGGGGACAGGGTCTCCTATAATTCACCCCTCCACTTT; CDR3 protein: CASRKGDRVSYNSPLHF
J gene: TRBJ1-5; clone size: -; V gene: TRBV5-1; D gene: -; CDR3 DNA: TGCGCCAGCCGGGGCATCCGGGATAGCAATCAGCCCCAGCATTTT; CDR3 protein: CASRGIRDSNQPQHF
J gene: TRBJ1-5; clone size: -; V gene: TRBV5-5; D gene: TRBD1; CDR3 DNA: TGTGCCAGCAGCCAACAGGGGAGGTTGGTCAATCAGCCCCAGCATTTT; CDR3 protein: CASSQQGRLVNQPQHF
J gene: TRBJ1-2; clone size: -; V gene: TRBV7-8; D gene: -; CDR3 DNA: TGTGCCAGCAGCTTAGACCCGGAAGGCTACACCTTC; CDR3 protein: CASSLDPEGYTF
J gene: TRBJ1-5; clone size: -; V gene: TRBV2; D gene: TRBD1; CDR3 DNA: TGTGCCAGCAAACCTACGGACAGGGGAAATCAGCCCCAGCATTTT; CDR3 protein: CASKPTDRGNQPQHF
J gene: TRBJ2-3; clone size: -; V gene: TRBV4-2; D gene: -; CDR3 DNA: TGTGCCAGCAGCCAAGAGATTAGCGGTTCAGATACGCAGTATTTT; CDR3 protein: CASSQEISGSDTQYF
J gene: TRBJ1-1; clone size: few; V gene: TRBV2; D gene: TRBD1; CDR3 DNA: TGTGCCAGCAGCACCGGGACAGGGCCCACTGAAGCTTTCTTT; CDR3 protein: CASSTGTGPTEAFF
J gene: TRBJ1-5; clone size: once; V gene: TRBV27; D gene: TRBD1; CDR3 DNA: TGTGCCAGCAGTTTGGCGGGACAGGGGCTCAATCAGCCCCAGCATTTT; CDR3 protein: CASSLAGQGLNQPQHF
J gene: TRBJ1-1; clone size: -; V gene: TRBV7-8; D gene: -; CDR3 DNA: TGTGCCAGCAGCTTAGGAAGTGCTGGACTGCGGCCTGAAGCTTTCTTT; CDR3 protein: CASSLGSAGLRPEAFF
J gene: TRBJ1-1; clone size: -; V gene: TRBV4-1; D gene: -; CDR3 DNA: TGCGCCAGCAGCCAAGTTCAGAGATTGAACACTGAAGCTTTCTTT; CDR3 protein: CASSQVQRLNTEAFF
J gene: TRBJ2-2; clone size: -; V gene: TRBV7-9; D gene: -; CDR3 DNA: TGTGCCAGCAGCTTGTTGGAGTTCAACACCGGGGAGCTGTTTTTT; CDR3 protein: CASSLLEFNTGELFF
J gene: TRBJ2-3; clone size: -; V gene: TRBV2; D gene: TRBD2; CDR3 DNA: TGTGCCAGCAGTGGGACTAGCGGGGTGAGCACAGATACGCAGTATTTT; CDR3 protein: CASSGTSGVSTDTQYF
J gene: TRBJ2-2; clone size: -; V gene: TRBV7-9; D gene: TRBD2; CDR3 DNA: TGTGCCAGCAGCTTAGGGGGAATGACTAGCCCGAACACCGGGGAGCTGTTTTTT; CDR3 protein: CASSLGGMTSPNTGELFF
J gene: TRBJ1-2; clone size: -; V gene: TRBV28; D gene: TRBD1; CDR3 DNA: TGTGCCAGCAGTTTCAAACAGGGGGCCTATGGCTACACCTTC; CDR3 protein: CASSFKQGAYGYTF
J gene: TRBJ1-4; clone size: -; V gene: TRBV20-1; D gene: -; CDR3 DNA: TGCAGTGCTTTTTTTGAAAAACTGTTTTTT; CDR3 protein: CSAFFEKLFF
J gene: TRBJ2-7; clone size: -; V gene: TRBV19; D gene: -; CDR3 DNA: TGTGCCAGTAGTATTACGCAGGGCGTCTACGAGCAGTACTTC; CDR3 protein: CASSITQGVYEQYF
J gene: TRBJ1-2; clone size: -; V gene: TRBV5-8; D gene: -; CDR3 DNA: TGTGCCAGCAGCTTTGGGTCAGCCGGTGACTATGGCTACACCTTC; CDR3 protein: CASSFGSAGDYGYTF
J gene: TRBJ1-6; clone size: -; V gene: TRBV6-5; D gene: -; CDR3 DNA: TGTGCCAGCAGTATCAGAGGTTCACCCCTCCACTTT; CDR3 protein: CASSIRGSPLHF
J gene: TRBJ1-1; clone size: -; V gene: TRBV6-6; D gene: -; CDR3 DNA: TGTGCCAGCAGTTACTCCCAGTGGGACACTGAAGCTTTCTTT; CDR3 protein: CASSYSQWDTEAFF
J gene: TRBJ1-2; clone size: -; V gene: TRBV3-1/TRBV3-2; D gene: -; CDR3 DNA: TGTGCCAGCAGCCTGGGGGATGGCTACACCTTC; CDR3 protein: CASSLGDGYTF
J gene: TRBJ1-4; clone size: -; V gene: TRBV15; D gene: TRBD1; CDR3 DNA: TGTGCCACCAGCAGAGATGGGACAGGGGGCTATGAAAAACTGTTTTTT; CDR3 protein: CATSRDGTGGYEKLFF
J gene: TRBJ2-3; clone size: -; V gene: TRBV23-1; D gene: TRBD2; CDR3 DNA: TGCGCCAGCAGTATAGGCGAAAACGGGACTAGGCTGCCAGATACGCAGTATTTT; CDR3 protein: CASSIGENGTRLPDTQYF
J gene: TRBJ1-4; clone size: -; V gene: TRBV30; D gene: -; CDR3 DNA: TGTGCCTGGAGTAAAATAGGGAGGGATGAAAAACTGTTTTTT; CDR3 protein: CAWSKIGRDEKLFF
J gene: TRBJ1-1; clone size: few; V gene: TRBV3-1/TRBV3-2; D gene: -; CDR3 DNA: TGTGCCAGCAGCCAAGAAGGGGGGACTGAAGCTTTCTTT; CDR3 protein: CASSQEGGTEAFF
J gene: TRBJ1-1; clone size: -; V gene: TRBV7-9; D gene: TRBD1; CDR3 DNA: TGTGCCAGCAGAGATACAGGGGCGGGGAACACTGAAGCTTTCTTT; CDR3 protein: CASRDTGAGNTEAFF
J gene: TRBJ2-5; clone size: -; V gene: TRBV3-1/TRBV3-2; D gene: TRBD2; CDR3 DNA: TGTGCCAGCAGCTCCGCTGGACTAGCGGGGGGCAGGGAGACCCAGTACTTC; CDR3 protein: CASSSAGLAGGRETQYF
J gene: TRBJ2-5; clone size: -; V gene: TRBV19; D gene: TRBD2; CDR3 DNA: TGTGCCAGTAGTAAACTAGCGGGGGTTCAAGAGACCCAGTACTTC; CDR3 protein: CASSKLAGVQETQYF
J gene: TRBJ1-6; clone size: -; V gene: TRBV4-1; D gene: -; CDR3 DNA: TGCGCCAGCAGCCATGGGGCGGGAAGCTCCTATAATTCACCCCTCCACTTT; CDR3 protein: CASSHGAGSSYNSPLHF
J gene: TRBJ1-5; clone size: -; V gene: TRBV7-9; D gene: TRBD1; CDR3 DNA: TGTGCCAGCAGCTTTGGGAGGGGGCGCGGGGTTCAGCCCCAGCATTTT; CDR3 protein: CASSFGRGRGVQPQHF
J gene: TRBJ2-5; clone size: -; V gene: TRBV9; D gene: -; CDR3 DNA: TGTGCCAGCAGCGCCAATCAGGGGTCGTACGAGACCCAGTACTTC; CDR3 protein: CASSANQGSYETQYF
J gene: TRBJ2-2; clone size: -; V gene: TRBV7-2; D gene: TRBD1; CDR3 DNA: TGTGCCAGCAGCTCCCGGACAGGTCTATTTCCGAACACCGGGGAGCTGTTTTTT; CDR3 protein: CASSSRTGLFPNTGELFF
J gene: TRBJ1-3; clone size: -; V gene: TRBV6-6; D gene: -; CDR3 DNA: TGTGCCAGCCTTTTGGGGGGGCCAGGAAACACCATATATTTT; CDR3 protein: CASLLGGPGNTIYF
J gene: TRBJ2-7; clone size: -; V gene: TRBV2; D gene: TRBD1; CDR3 DNA: TGTGCCAGCGCCTGGACAGGGGAATCCTACGAGCAGTACTTC; CDR3 protein: CASAWTGESYEQYF
J gene: TRBJ2-1; clone size: -; V gene: TRBV18; D gene: TRBD2; CDR3 DNA: TGTGCCAGCTCACCTCCTAGCGGGGGGATCTACAATGAGCAGTTCTTC; CDR3 protein: CASSPPSGGIYNEQFF
J gene: TRBJ1-5; clone size: -; V gene: TRBV3-1/TRBV3-2; D gene: -; CDR3 DNA: TGTGCCAGCAGCCAAGGGCACCCTAATCAGCCCCAGCATTTT; CDR3 protein: CASSQGHPNQPQHF
J gene: TRBJ1-4; clone size: -; V gene: TRBV9; D gene: TRBD1; CDR3 DNA: TGTGCCAGCAGCCCGAGACAGGGAGGGGAAAAACTGTTTTTT; CDR3 protein: CASSPRQGGEKLFF